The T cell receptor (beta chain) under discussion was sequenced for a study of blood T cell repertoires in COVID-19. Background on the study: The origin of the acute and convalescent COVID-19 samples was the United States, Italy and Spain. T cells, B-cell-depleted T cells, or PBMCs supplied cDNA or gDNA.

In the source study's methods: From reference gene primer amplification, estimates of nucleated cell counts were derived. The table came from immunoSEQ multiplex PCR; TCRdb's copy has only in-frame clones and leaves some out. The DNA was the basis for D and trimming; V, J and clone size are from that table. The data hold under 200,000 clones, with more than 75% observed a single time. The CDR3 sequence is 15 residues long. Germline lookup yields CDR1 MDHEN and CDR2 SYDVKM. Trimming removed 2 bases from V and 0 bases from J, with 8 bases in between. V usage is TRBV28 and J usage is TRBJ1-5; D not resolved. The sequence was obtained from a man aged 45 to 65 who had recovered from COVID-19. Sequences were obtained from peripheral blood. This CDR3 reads CASSLTTYSNQPQHF. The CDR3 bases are TGTGCCAGCAGTTTAACCACTTATAGCAATCAGCCCCAGCATTTT. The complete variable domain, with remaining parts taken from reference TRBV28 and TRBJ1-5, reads DVKVTQSSRYLVKRTGEKVFLECVQDMDHENMFWYRQDPGLGLRLIYFSYDVKMKEKGDIPEGYSVSREKKERFSLILESASTNQTSMYLCASSLTTYSNQPQHFGDGTRLSIL.